Shown below are 21 T cell receptor beta chains from a single sample sequenced in a study of CD8+CD57+ T cells in acquired aplastic anemia. CD8+CD57+ cell expansion had been shown by flow cytometry in patients chosen for sequencing. Genomic DNA templated the TCR beta VDJ and CDR3 profiling. TCRdb redid the calling of the reads with MiXCR, one entry per CDR3 protein. The sample contains 80,000 to 100,000 distinct CDR3 sequences, 55% to 70% of which appear only once. The sample taken for sequencing was sorted CD4+, CD8+, or CD8+CD57+ T cells (not recorded which) from PBMCs. Source of these receptors: a human donor with aplastic anemia.

The sample holds a few counts of this clonotype. J is TRBJ2-7 and V is TRBV2; D is undetermined. This CDR3 contains 12 residues. Trimming pared 6 bases from V and 0 bases from J, leaving 6 bases between. Per the germline V gene, CDR1 is SNHLY and CDR2 is FYNNEI. CDR3 in DNA: TGTGCCAGCAGGCTTTTCTCCTACGAGCAGTACTTC. Encoded protein: CASRLFSYEQYF.

This clonotype was counted a few times. The chain is built from TRBV20-1 and TRBJ1-6; the D is unclear. Trimming pared 1 base from V and 6 bases from J, leaving 4 bases between. This CDR3 is 12 amino acids long. Germline lookup yields CDR1 DFQATT and CDR2 SNEGSKA (reference sequence). CDR3 in DNA: TGCAGTGCTAGAGGGCCTAATTCACCCCTCCACTTT. This translates into CSARGPNSPLHF.

V usage is TRBV5-5 and J usage is TRBJ1-6, with D maybe TRBD1 (5 bases). The CDR3 extends over 15 amino acids. The germline CDR1 and CDR2 sequences are SGHKS and YYEKEE (reference sequence). Trimming took 1 base from V and 8 from J, leaving 13 bases between them. CDR3 residues: CASSLRQGLDSPLHF. The CDR3 coding sequence is TGTGCCAGCAGCTTGAGGCAGGGACTGGATTCACCCCTCCACTTT.

This clonotype was seen once. This chain uses TRBV20-1 with TRBJ2-7; the match to TRBD2 covers 9 bases. V lost 3 bases, J lost 6 bases, and 9 bases stayed unmatched. Germline values: CDR1 DFQATT, CDR2 SNEGSKA (reference sequence). The CDR3 runs 14 residues. The CDR3 loop reads CSARHEAGGLEQYF. CDR3 DNA sequence: TGCAGTGCTAGGCACGAGGCGGGGGGGCTCGAGCAGTACTTC.

This sequence joins TRBV15 and TRBJ2-7, with 9 bases matching TRBD2. V was pared by 1 base and J by 2 bases, with 3 bases of the junction left unmatched. In germline, CDR1 is LNHNV, CDR2 YYDKDF (reference sequence). This CDR3 contains 15 residues. This CDR3 is CATSRVAGAPYEQYF. The CDR3 DNA is TGTGCCACCAGCAGAGTAGCGGGGGCCCCCTACGAGCAGTACTTC.

V and J are TRBV20-1 and TRBJ2-7; 10 nucleotides agree with TRBD2. J lost 5 bases, V lost 8 bases, and 15 bases had no gene match. Per germline, CDR1 DFQATT and CDR2 SNEGSKA (reference sequence). This CDR3 is built from 15 residues. The CDR3 sequence is CSFSGRTLGSHEQYF. In DNA form, the CDR3 reads TGCAGTTTTAGCGGGAGGACCCTCGGTAGCCACGAGCAGTACTTC.

The chain joins TRBV19 to TRBJ1-3; 7 bases agree with TRBD1. With V trimmed by 5 bases and J by 5 bases, 9 bases remained unmatched. The CDR3 sequence is 15 residues long. Germline-derived CDR1 and CDR2 are LNHDA and SQIVND (reference sequence). The CDR3 bases are TGTGCCAGTAGTGCCCAAGGGGGCTTTCGAAACACCATATATTTT. Protein sequence: CASSAQGGFRNTIYF.

The rearrangement uses TRBV10-3 and TRBJ2-7; TRBD2 matches 10 bases. The germline CDR1 and CDR2 sequences are ENHRY and SYGVKD. The CDR3 runs 18 residues. Germline trimming cut 4 bases from V and 4 bases from J; bases unmatched to any gene: 16. CDR3 sequence reads: CAISASPTSGADLYEQYF. The CDR3 region has the DNA TGTGCCATCAGTGCTTCCCCAACTAGCGGGGCCGACCTATACGAGCAGTACTTC.

The chain has TRBV2 and TRBJ1-2; 7 bases are shared with TRBD1. CDR3 length: 15 residues. From germline, CDR1 is SNHLY and CDR2 FYNNEI. V was clipped by 4 bases and J by 0 bases; unmatched bases: 5. CDR3 nucleotide sequence: TGTGCCAGCAGTGGGACAGGTAAAGCTAACTATGGCTACACCTTC. Translation: CASSGTGKANYGYTF.

V gene TRBV19 combines with J gene TRBJ1-6; TRBD1 matches 8 bases. V lost 2 bases, J lost 5 bases, and 2 bases stayed unmatched. Germline CDR1 is LNHDA and CDR2 is SQIVND (reference sequence). This CDR3 region has 15 residues. CDR3 coding DNA: TGTGCCAGTAGTATACCGGGACAGGATAATTCACCCCTCCACTTT. It codes for CASSIPGQDNSPLHF. The full variable domain, its missing parts supplied by reference TRBV19 and TRBJ1-6, is DGGITQSPKYLFRKEGQNVTLSCEQNLNHDAMYWYRQDPGQGLRLIYYSQIVNDFQKGDIAEGYSVSREKKESFPLTVTSAQKNPTAFYLCASSIPGQDNSPLHFGNGTRLTVT.

This clonotype appeared many times. V and J are TRBV7-9 and TRBJ1-2; D gene unclear. Trimming removed 5 bases at V and 2 bases at J, with 12 bases between. This CDR3 is built from 14 residues. The germline V gene encodes CDR1 SEHNR and CDR2 FQNEAQ (reference sequence). CDR3 bases: TGTGCCAGCAGCCTCCGGGGAGGAAACTATGGCTACACCTTC. Protein product: CASSLRGGNYGYTF.

The chain is built from TRBV29-1 and TRBJ1-1; D is undetermined. CDR3 size: 13 residues. V was shortened by 2 bases and J by 3 bases, with 10 bases between the two germline ends. Germline CDR1 SQVTM, CDR2 ANQGSEA. Here the CDR3 DNA reads TGCAGCGTTGAACCCCATCAGGACACTGAAGCTTTCTTT. Protein: CSVEPHQDTEAFF.

This clonotype was detected only a few times. The rearrangement joins TRBV7-3 to TRBJ2-5; D ambiguous. CDR3 length equals 13 residues. V gave up 5 bases and J gave up 5 bases, with 12 bases separating them. Germline V lookup: CDR1 SGHTA, CDR2 FQGTGA. CDR3 loop: CASSLSSPETQYF. CDR3 bases: TGTGCCAGCAGCCTCTCCTCCCCCGAGACCCAGTACTTC.

In its sample, this clonotype was seen a few times. The CDR3 spells CSARDRGRGESSPLHF. CDR3 sequence (DNA): TGCAGTGCTAGAGATCGGGGACGTGGCGAATCTTCACCCCTCCACTTT. The rearrangement uses TRBV20-1 and TRBJ1-6; a weak D match, TRBD1 (5 bases). The CDR3 loop spans 16 amino acids. CDR1 and CDR2 from the germline V gene are DFQATT and SNEGSKA (reference sequence). Trimming shortened V by 0 bases and J by 9 bases, and 18 bases separated the two germline ends.

On this clonotype itself: Given a much more abundant clone one base away, this may be a read error. This chain uses TRBV12-3 or TRBV12-4 with TRBJ2-3; tentative D call: TRBD1 (6 bases). The CDR3 is 15 amino acids. Written as DNA, the CDR3 is TGTGACAGCAGGGGACGGGGTATCCTAGGCGATACGCAGTATTTT. Residues: CDSRGRGILGDTQYF.

This clonotype was counted once. This chain uses TRBV29-1 with TRBJ2-1; D perhaps matches TRBD2 (8 bases). The V gene lost 4 bases and the J gene lost 9 bases, with 13 bases spanning the gap. From germline, CDR1 is SQVTM and CDR2 ANQGSEA. This CDR3 contains 12 residues. DNA for the CDR3: TGCAGCGTTGCGGGAGGGGGCAGTGAGCAGTTCTTC. Translation gives CSVAGGGSEQFF.

In DNA, the CDR3 is TGCGCCAGCAGCTTGGAGTGGACAGGGCCGAGGGAGCAGTACTTC. It encodes CASSLEWTGPREQYF. The rearrangement joins TRBV5-1 to TRBJ2-7; 8 bases match TRBD1. Looked up from germline, CDR1 is SGHRS and CDR2 is YFSETQ. The trim removed 0 bases at V and 7 bases at J, leaving 9 bases unmatched. The CDR3 runs to 15 residues.

This chain connects TRBV19 to TRBJ1-2; TRBD1 might be the D (6 bases). The CDR3 is 14 residues long. Germline V gene lookup returns CDR1 LNHDA and CDR2 SQIVND (reference sequence). Trimming stripped 6 bases from V and 3 bases from J, with 14 bases between. CDR3 sequence: CASSTTGGDYGYTF. CDR3 bases: TGTGCCAGTAGCACGACAGGAGGGGACTATGGCTACACCTTC.

This chain joins TRBV29-1 and TRBJ2-2; D is unresolved. Trimming shortened V by 4 bases and J by 1 base, and 7 bases separated the two germline ends. Germline CDR1 and CDR2: SQVTM and ANQGSEA. The CDR3 has 13 residues. For the CDR3, the DNA is TGCAGCGTTGTCTCAGTGAACACCGGGGAGCTGTTTTTT. Residues: CSVVSVNTGELFF.

The rearrangement joins TRBV2 to TRBJ2-1; the D gene is possibly TRBD2 (6 bases). This CDR3 is 14 amino acids long. Trimming cost V 7 bases and J 7 bases, with 17 bases left between them. Germline V gene lookup returns CDR1 SNHLY and CDR2 FYNNEI. CDR3 sequence: CASNPSDNWNEQFF. As DNA, the CDR3 is TGTGCCAGCAATCCTAGCGACAACTGGAATGAGCAGTTCTTC.

V gene TRBV10-3 combines with J gene TRBJ1-2, with a tentative D call TRBD1 (5 bases). The CDR3 sequence is 13 residues long. The V end lost 3 bases, the J end lost 7 bases, and 12 bases lay between the germline ends. Germline CDR1 is ENHRY and CDR2 is SYGVKD. This chain's CDR3 is CAISERGAVGYTF. DNA for the CDR3: TGTGCCATCAGTGAACGGGGCGCGGTTGGCTACACCTTC.